This T cell receptor beta chain was found in a study of blood T cell repertoires in COVID-19 (dated by TCRdb to the early 2020s). General notes on the study: The collaborator samples originated in the United States, Italy and Spain and spanned the acute and convalescent phases of COVID-19. The prospective study material was composed of cDNA or gDNA derived from T cells, B-cell-depleted T cells, or PBMCs. The dataset comprised deeply sampled blood TCRbeta repertoires from subjects exposed to, actively infected with, or recovered from COVID-19. The repertoires were released in a freely available public database intended as a resource for research on the immune response to SARS-CoV-2. The samples were drawn from two sources: the first 160 participants of the ongoing ImmuneRACE study, and over 950 subjects contributed by 6 global collaborators. The sample metadata nearly always contained a de-identified subject ID, COVID-19 status, age in years and sex. HLA class I and class II types, where available, came from metadata supplied by the sample provider rather than from assay-based typing. The paper as a whole reports these results and caveats: How much clinical and demographic metadata was included differed by source and by participant, and the metadata was provided uncurated.

Samples from volunteer blood donors who had recovered from COVID-19 were contributed by a second Seattle source. Whole blood was collected in K2EDTA tubes by collaborating institutions according to the institutions' own protocols. Collaborator samples were shipped for TCRbeta analysis as frozen whole blood, isolated PBMCs, or DNA extracted from either sample type. To note about this clone: What antigen it recognizes has not been identified. There are no base qualities to consult, and no much larger clone falls within one base.

At the junction V is shortened by 6 bases and J by 0 bases, with 11 bases in between. The germline V gene (reference sequence) gives CDR1 as LNHDA and CDR2 as SQIVND. Inclusive of the bounding cysteine and phenylalanine, the CDR3 is 14 residues long. The only DNA kept is the CDR3, 42 bases in frame from the first base. The immunoSEQ Assay, a bias-controlled multiplex PCR, was used to amplify TCRbeta CDR3 regions from genomic DNA. Concerning the study's data processing: Nucleated cell counts per sample were estimated from amplification of reference gene primers within the assay. To quantify the absolute abundance of each unique TCRbeta CDR3 rearrangement, sequence reads were collapsed and filtered. For each sample, productive Simpson clonality was calculated as the square root of Simpson's diversity index over productive rearrangements. Imported from immuneACCESS, the table was reduced by TCRdb to in-frame sequences with V and J called. These copies leave out some clones; in studies compared against another copy, an unresolved V gene accounts for under half, and the cause of the remainder is not known. That table furnishes V, J and clone size, whereas the DNA furnished D and trimming. The sample table shows roughly 230,000 clones, and roughly 89% are seen once. 4% to 5% of the sample lies in the top ten.

The rearranged chain carries TRBV19 and TRBJ1-1, with the D gene uncertain. Sequencing was performed on peripheral blood. The receptor was derived from a woman aged 40 to 50 who had recovered from COVID-19. The CDR3 region: CASRKISMNTEAFF. The nucleotide sequence is given as TGTGCCAGTAGAAAAATTAGCATGAACACTGAAGCTTTCTTT.